This T cell receptor (beta chain) stems from a study of blood T cell repertoires in COVID-19. The germline gives CDR1 SGHKS, CDR2 YYEKEE (reference sequence). Losses at the gene ends were 4 bases for V and 3 bases for J; bases not matched to a gene: 5. The CDR3 has 15 amino acids. The data were produced by immunoSEQ multiplex PCR, yet TCRdb's version contains in-frame clones alone and is incomplete. The sample lists around 100,000 clones; approximately 70% were seen once. The sample taken for sequencing was peripheral blood. The TCR comes from a man aged 80 or over with acute or convalescent COVID-19. The chain couples TRBV5-5 to TRBJ2-7; 12 bases are shared with TRBD2. CDR3 sequence (DNA): TGTGCCAGCAGCGCGGGACTAGCGGGTATCTACGAGCAGTACTTC. It specifies CASSAGLAGIYEQYF.